Sequencing of this TCR beta chain was carried out in a study of cytomegalovirus exposure and HLA in healthy donors. Points from the study as a whole: In an earlier analysis, in some 600 donors, most V segments appeared productive either ~87% or ~30% of the time. Sequencing had likely introduced a cluster of highly shared sequence variants as an artifact.

J gave up 2 bases and V 5 bases, and 4 bases lay outside the gene matches. The CDR3 is 14 amino acids. Looked up from germline, CDR1 is SEHNR and CDR2 is FQNEAQ (reference sequence). PCR employed 60 Vbeta and 13 Jbeta primers. Generated by immunoSEQ multiplex PCR, the TCRdb table keeps only in-frame clones and is missing some. Counted here are roughly 100,000 clones, around 75% occurring once; the ten biggest clones make up around 2.1%. As regards this clone: As yet, its antigen is unknown.

This chain uses TRBV7-9 with TRBJ2-3; 7 positions match TRBD2. This TCR came from a man under 40 in good health and CMV-seronegative. The sample comprised PBMCs. CDR3 sequence reads: CASSGGTTTDTQYF. The CDR3 nucleotides read TGTGCCAGCAGCGGGGGGACTACCACAGATACGCAGTATTTT.